The next 17 T cell receptor beta chains were all read from a single sample in a study of cytomegalovirus exposure and HLA in healthy donors. Repertoires were generated with immunoSEQ multiplex PCR, while TCRdb's copy carries only in-frame clones and drops some. The sample lists some 140,000 clones, around 88% occurring once. The sequenced material came from PBMCs. The source is a man aged 18-30 years in good health and CMV-seropositive.

The chain has TRBV7-9 and TRBJ2-7; TRBD1 matches at 7 bases. CDR1 and CDR2 from the germline V gene are SEHNR and FQNEAQ (reference sequence). With V trimmed by 5 bases and J by 5 bases, 15 bases remained unmatched. This CDR3 is 16 amino acids long. CDR3 DNA sequence: TGTGCCAGCAGCCATAACCTAGGGGGCCCCGGGAACGAGCAGTACTTC. Translating it yields CASSHNLGGPGNEQYF.

The chain recombines TRBV27 with TRBJ1-5; D is possibly TRBD1 (5 bases). In germline, CDR1 is MNHEY, CDR2 SMNVEV (reference sequence). The CDR3 has 15 amino acids. Trimming stripped 5 bases from V and 7 bases from J, with 18 bases between. The CDR3 DNA follows: TGTGCCAGCAGTCCGGGAGCCGGGGGGAGGCAGCCCCAGCATTTT. Protein sequence: CASSPGAGGRQPQHF.

The V and J genes are TRBV4-2 and TRBJ2-1, with D perhaps TRBD2 (5 bases). CDR3 length: 17 residues. The V end lost 0 bases, the J end lost 0 bases, and 12 bases lay between the germline ends. CDR1 and CDR2 (germline): LGHNA, YNFKEQ. DNA for the CDR3: TGTGCCAGCAGCCAAGAGGGAGCCCCTAGCTCCTACAATGAGCAGTTCTTC. Translated, it gives CASSQEGAPSSYNEQFF.

The CDR3 loop reads CASSYSRGIYEQYF. The CDR3 nucleotides read TGTGCCAGCAGTTACTCTAGGGGTATCTACGAGCAGTACTTC. The chain recombines TRBV6-6 with TRBJ2-7; tentatively, D is TRBD1 (5 bases). In germline, CDR1 is MNHNY, CDR2 SVGAGI (reference sequence). The CDR3 runs to 14 residues. Trimming cost V 0 bases and J 3 bases, with 9 bases left between them.

This rearrangement joins TRBV7-3 to TRBJ2-5; D possibly corresponds to TRBD2 (6 bases). The germline V gene encodes CDR1 SGHTA and CDR2 FQGTGA. This CDR3 region has 14 residues. The V gene lost 3 bases and the J gene lost 2 bases, with 10 bases spanning the gap. The CDR3 sequence is CASSLAGRQETQYF. As DNA, the CDR3 is TGTGCCAGCAGCTTGGCCGGGAGACAAGAGACCCAGTACTTC.

This chain connects TRBV5-1 to TRBJ2-3; 9 positions agree with TRBD2. CDR3 length: 16 amino acids. CDR1 and CDR2 (germline): SGHRS, YFSETQ. V dropped 0 bases and J dropped 6; count of bases not matched to a gene: 8. The CDR3 sequence: CASSLGGGGAGDTQYF. The CDR3 nucleotides read TGCGCCAGCAGCTTGGGTGGCGGGGGGGCTGGTGATACGCAGTATTTT.

The CDR3 sequence is CASRYRDRDYEQYF. The CDR3, as DNA: TGTGCCAGTAGATACCGGGACAGGGACTACGAGCAGTACTTC. The rearrangement uses TRBV19 and TRBJ2-7; 9 nucleotides match TRBD1. Losses at the gene ends were 6 bases for V and 3 bases for J; bases not matched to a gene: 6. From germline, CDR1 is LNHDA and CDR2 SQIVND (reference sequence). CDR3 length equals 14 residues.

The chain recombines TRBV7-3 with TRBJ2-3, with 8 bases that match TRBD2. Trimming cost V 5 bases and J 2 bases; bases outside gene matches: 6. This CDR3 contains 15 residues. Looked up from germline, CDR1 is SGHTA and CDR2 is FQGTGA. The CDR3 reads CASSAVAGNTDTQYF. CDR3 sequence (DNA): TGTGCCAGCAGCGCCGTAGCGGGGAACACAGATACGCAGTATTTT. Complete variable domain (other parts from reference TRBV7-3 and TRBJ2-3): GAGVSQTPSNKVTEKGKYVELRCDPISGHTALYWYRQSLGQGPEFLIYFQGTGAADDSGLPNDRFFAVRPEGSVSTLKIQRTERGDSAVYLCASSAVAGNTDTQYFGPGTRLTVL.

J is TRBJ1-1 and V is TRBV6-5, with 9 bases matching TRBD1. V gave up 6 bases and J gave up 1 base; unmatched junction bases: 9. CDR3 size: 16 residues. Germline CDR1 reads MNHEY; CDR2 reads SVGAGI. CDR3 protein: CASSYGDRVGNTEAFF. CDR3 nucleotides: TGTGCCAGCAGCTACGGGGACAGGGTTGGGAACACTGAAGCTTTCTTT.

The V call is TRBV27, the J call TRBJ1-1; TRBD1 aligns across 8 bases. CDR1 is MNHEY and CDR2 is SMNVEV in the germline V gene (reference sequence). This CDR3 has 13 residues. With V trimmed by 2 bases and J by 6 bases, 2 bases remained unmatched. The CDR3 loop reads CASSLDRGSEAFF. CDR3 DNA sequence: TGTGCCAGCAGTTTAGACAGGGGCTCTGAAGCTTTCTTT.

This clone was counted only a few times. The CDR3 DNA follows: TGTGCCAGCAGCGCCTTGACAGGGGCCAACTCCTACGAGCAGTACTTC. Its protein is CASSALTGANSYEQYF. J is TRBJ2-7 and V is TRBV11-2, with TRBD1 identical over 8 bases. Unmatched junction bases numbered 9, after V lost 5 bases and J lost 0 bases. CDR3 length equals 16 residues. Germline V gene data show CDR1 as SGHAT and CDR2 as FQNNGV.

The rearrangement links TRBV11-3 to TRBJ2-1, with 8 bases aligning to TRBD2. The CDR3 has 15 amino acids. Germline V CDR1 and CDR2: SGHNT, YENEEA. The J segment lost 7 bases and the V segment lost 8 bases, leaving 13 bases of the junction unmatched. CDR3 bases: TGTGCCAGCTCCTATTCGAGCGGGGGAAAGAATGAGCAGTTCTTC. Its protein is CASSYSSGGKNEQFF.

As DNA, the CDR3 is TGTGCCAGCAGCTTAAGGGGCCGGGGACAGATCACAGATACGCAGTATTTT. This translates into CASSLRGRGQITDTQYF. V usage is TRBV7-3 and J usage is TRBJ2-3; 7 bases agree with TRBD1. Germline CDR1 reads SGHTA; CDR2 reads FQGTGA. This CDR3 contains 17 residues. V lost 1 base and J lost 2; bases outside the gene matches: 9.

V and J are TRBV6-5 and TRBJ2-5; 8 bases line up with TRBD1. Germline CDR1 reads MNHEY; CDR2 reads SVGAGI. J gave up 2 bases and V 6 bases, and 8 bases lay outside the gene matches. This CDR3 region has 15 residues. In DNA form, the CDR3 reads TGTGCCAGCAGACACCGGACAGGGCCTCAAGAGACCCAGTACTTC. This translates into CASRHRTGPQETQYF.

This chain links TRBV7-9 with TRBJ2-1; TRBD2 aligns across 8 bases. Germline V gives CDR1 SEHNR, CDR2 FQNEAQ (reference sequence). Trimming cost V 5 bases and J 9 bases; bases outside gene matches: 12. The CDR3 is 15 amino acids. Here the CDR3 reads CASSPQAGDSVEQFF. The CDR3 DNA reads as TGTGCCAGCAGCCCCCAAGCGGGAGATTCTGTTGAGCAGTTCTTC.

The V gene is TRBV29-1, the J gene TRBJ1-1, with D possibly being TRBD1 (6 bases). Germline CDR1 and CDR2: SQVTM and ANQGSEA. The CDR3 is 14 residues long. V lost 5 bases and J 1 base, leaving 14 bases between the germline ends. The DNA of the CDR3 is TGCAGCGTTACAGGGTGGGGGTCGAACACTGAAGCTTTCTTT. Protein: CSVTGWGSNTEAFF.

The V gene is TRBV27, the J gene TRBJ1-1, with D possibly TRBD1 on 6 matching bases. The CDR3 has 16 residues. From germline, CDR1 is MNHEY and CDR2 SMNVEV (reference sequence). V was pared by 0 bases and J by 4 bases, with 15 bases between. The CDR3 reads CASSLSAGEGVTEAFF. CDR3 coding DNA: TGTGCCAGCAGTTTATCCGCAGGAGAGGGGGTCACTGAAGCTTTCTTT.